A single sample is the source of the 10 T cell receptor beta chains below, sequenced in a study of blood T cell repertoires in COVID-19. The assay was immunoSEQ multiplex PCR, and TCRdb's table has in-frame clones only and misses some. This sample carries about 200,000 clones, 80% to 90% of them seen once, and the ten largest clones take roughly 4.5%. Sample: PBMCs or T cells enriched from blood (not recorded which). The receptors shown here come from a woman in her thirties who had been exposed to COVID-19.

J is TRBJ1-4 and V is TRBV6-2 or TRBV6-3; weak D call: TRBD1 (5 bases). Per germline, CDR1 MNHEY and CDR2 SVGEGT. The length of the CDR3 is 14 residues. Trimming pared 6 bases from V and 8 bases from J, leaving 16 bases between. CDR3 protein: CASSQPAGPEKLFF. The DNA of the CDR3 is TGTGCCAGCAGCCAACCAGCGGGACCCGAAAAACTGTTTTTT.

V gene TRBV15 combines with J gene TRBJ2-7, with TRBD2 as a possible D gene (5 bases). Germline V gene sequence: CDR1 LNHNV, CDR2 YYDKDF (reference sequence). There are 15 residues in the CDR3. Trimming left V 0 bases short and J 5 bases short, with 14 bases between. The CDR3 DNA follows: TGTGCCACCAGCAGAGATCCCACGGGGAAGGACGAGCAGTACTTC. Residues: CATSRDPTGKDEQYF.

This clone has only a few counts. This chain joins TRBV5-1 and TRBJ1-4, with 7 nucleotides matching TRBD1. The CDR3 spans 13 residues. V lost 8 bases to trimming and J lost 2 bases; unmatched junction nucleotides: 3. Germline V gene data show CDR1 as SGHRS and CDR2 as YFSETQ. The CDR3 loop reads CASGTATNEKLFF. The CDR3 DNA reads TGCGCCAGTGGGACAGCTACTAATGAAAAACTGTTTTTT.

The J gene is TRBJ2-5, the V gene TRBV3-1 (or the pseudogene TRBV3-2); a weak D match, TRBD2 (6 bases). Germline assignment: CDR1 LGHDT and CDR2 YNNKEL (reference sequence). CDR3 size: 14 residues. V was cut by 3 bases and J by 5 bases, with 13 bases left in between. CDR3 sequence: CASSHGLASETQYF. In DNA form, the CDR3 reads TGTGCCAGCAGCCACGGGCTAGCGAGCGAGACCCAGTACTTC.

The CDR3 reads CASSPRQGARETQYF. As DNA, the CDR3 is TGTGCCAGCAGCCCTCGGCAGGGGGCTAGGGAGACCCAGTACTTC. The chain combines TRBV6-6 with TRBJ2-5; TRBD1 agrees at 8 bases. From germline, CDR1 is MNHNY and CDR2 SVGAGI (reference sequence). V was clipped by 6 bases and J by 5 bases; unmatched bases: 11. The CDR3 spans 15 residues.

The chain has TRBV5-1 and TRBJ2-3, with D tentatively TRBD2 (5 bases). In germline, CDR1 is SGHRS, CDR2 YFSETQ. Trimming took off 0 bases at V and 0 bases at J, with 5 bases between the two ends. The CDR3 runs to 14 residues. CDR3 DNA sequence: TGCGCCAGCAGCTTGGCGGGGAGCACAGATACGCAGTATTTT. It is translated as CASSLAGSTDTQYF.

The CDR3 protein is CASSLSLAGTSYPQETQYF. The CDR3 DNA sequence: TGTGCCAGCAGTTTATCGTTAGCGGGGACCTCCTACCCTCAAGAGACCCAGTACTTC. The genes are TRBV27 and TRBJ2-5, with 8 positions matching TRBD2. Germline CDR1 and CDR2: MNHEY and SMNVEV (reference sequence). The J segment lost 2 bases and the V segment lost 0 bases, leaving 14 bases of the junction unmatched. The CDR3 extends over 19 amino acids.

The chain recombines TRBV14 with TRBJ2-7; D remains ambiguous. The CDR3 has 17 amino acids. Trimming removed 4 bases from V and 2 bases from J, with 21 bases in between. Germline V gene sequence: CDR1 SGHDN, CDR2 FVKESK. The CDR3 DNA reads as TGTGCCAGCAGCCCATATACCTCTTTCGGGTCAGCCTACGAGCAGTACTTC. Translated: CASSPYTSFGSAYEQYF. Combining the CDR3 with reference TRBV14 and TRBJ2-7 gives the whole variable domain EAGVTQFPSHSVIEKGQTVTLRCDPISGHDNLYWYRRVMGKEIKFLLHFVKESKQDESGMPNNRFLAERTGGTYSTLKVQPAELEDSGVYFCASSPYTSFGSAYEQYFGPGTRLTVT.

The DNA of the CDR3 is TGCGCCAGCAGCCAAGACAGGGGGTCCCGAGATACGCAGTATTTT. It translates to CASSQDRGSRDTQYF. The V and J genes are TRBV4-1 and TRBJ2-3, with 7 bases lining up with TRBD1. V was clipped by 0 bases and J by 5 bases; unmatched bases: 5. This CDR3 has 15 amino acids. Germline lookup yields CDR1 MGHRA and CDR2 YSYEKL.

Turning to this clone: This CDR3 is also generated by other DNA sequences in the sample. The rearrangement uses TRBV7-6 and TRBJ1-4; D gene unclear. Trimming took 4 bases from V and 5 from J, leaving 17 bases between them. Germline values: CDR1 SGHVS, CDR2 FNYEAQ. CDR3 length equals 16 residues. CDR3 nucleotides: TGTGCCAGCAGCTCATCGGGCGGGCGGGCAAATGAAAAACTGTTTTTT. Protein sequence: CASSSSGGRANEKLFF.